This entry is about one TCR beta chain. Trimming pared 0 bases from V and 4 bases from J, leaving 10 bases between. This CDR3 comprises 14 residues. Germline V lookup: CDR1 SGHKS, CDR2 YYEKEE (reference sequence). Single viable CD3+CD4+CD8-CD45RO+ cells were sorted as the memory CD4+ T cells. Serostatus was set by detecting CMV pp150, pp28, p38, p52 IgG. The data belong to a study of memory CD4+ T cells and cytomegalovirus serostatus. Across the study: Of the healthy Belgian adults, roughly ten were CMV seropositive and about two dozen seronegative.

Here immunoSEQ multiplex PCR was the method, and the copy in TCRdb shows in-frame clones only, minus some. Found here are more than 55,000 clones, approximately 78% of them singletons; the top ten hold around 0.9%. This receptor was identified in an adult in good health and CMV-seronegative. This chain links TRBV5-5 with TRBJ1-1, with a tentative D call TRBD1 (6 bases). Material: memory CD4+ T cells from blood. DNA for the CDR3: TGTGCCAGCAGCTTGGGTAGGGGGAGCACTGAAGCTTTCTTT. It yields the protein CASSLGRGSTEAFF. Complete variable domain (other parts from reference TRBV5-5 and TRBJ1-1): DAGVTQSPTHLIKTRGQQVTLRCSPISGHKSVSWYQQVLGQGPQFIFQYYEKEERGRGNFPDRFSARQFPNYSSELNVNALLLGDSALYLCASSLGRGSTEAFFGQGTRLTVV.